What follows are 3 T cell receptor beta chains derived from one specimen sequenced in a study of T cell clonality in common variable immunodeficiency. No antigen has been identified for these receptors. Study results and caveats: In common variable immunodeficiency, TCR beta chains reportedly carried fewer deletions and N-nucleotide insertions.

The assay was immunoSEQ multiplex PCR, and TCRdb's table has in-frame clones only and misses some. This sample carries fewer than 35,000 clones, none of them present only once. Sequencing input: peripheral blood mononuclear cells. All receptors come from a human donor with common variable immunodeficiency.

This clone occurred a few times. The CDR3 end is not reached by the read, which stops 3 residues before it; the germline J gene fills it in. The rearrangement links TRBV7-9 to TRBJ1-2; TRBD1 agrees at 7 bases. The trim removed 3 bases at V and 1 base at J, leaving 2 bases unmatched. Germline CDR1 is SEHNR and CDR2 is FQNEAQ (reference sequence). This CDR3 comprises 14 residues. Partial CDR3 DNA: TGTGCCAGCAGCTTCGGGGACAGTAACTATGGC. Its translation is CASSFGDSNYG. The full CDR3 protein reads CASSFGDSNYGYTF. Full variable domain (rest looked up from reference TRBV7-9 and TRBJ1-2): DTGVSQNPRHKITKRGQNVTFRCDPISEHNRLYWYRQTLGQGPEFLTYFQNEAQLEKSRLLSDRFSAERPKGSFSTLEIQRTEQGDSAMYLCASSFGDSNYGYTFGSGTRLTVV.

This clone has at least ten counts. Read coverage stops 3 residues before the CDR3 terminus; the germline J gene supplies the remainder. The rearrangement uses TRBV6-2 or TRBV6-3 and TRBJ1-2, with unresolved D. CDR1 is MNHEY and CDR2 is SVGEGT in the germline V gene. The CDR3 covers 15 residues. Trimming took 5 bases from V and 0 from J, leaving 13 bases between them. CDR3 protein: CASSILRGANYGYTF. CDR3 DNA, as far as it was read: TGTGCCAGCAGTATACTCCGGGGAGCTAACTATGGC.

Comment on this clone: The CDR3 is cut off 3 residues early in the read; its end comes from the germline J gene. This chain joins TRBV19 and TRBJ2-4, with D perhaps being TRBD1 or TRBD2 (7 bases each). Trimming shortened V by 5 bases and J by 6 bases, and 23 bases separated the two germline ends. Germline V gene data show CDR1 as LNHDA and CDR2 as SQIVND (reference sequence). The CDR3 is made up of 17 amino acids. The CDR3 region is CASSLHRGGITGNIQYF. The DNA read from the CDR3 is TGTGCCAGTAGTCTGCACAGGGGAGGGATTACGGGAAACATT.